This T cell receptor (beta chain) is drawn from a study of beta chain features in type 1 diabetes (dated by TCRdb to 2017 to 2018). With regard to the full study: Mean age, gender distribution, total cell number and subset yield did not differ between patients and healthy donors. Whereas all 30 or so donors provided naive and central memory subsets, regulatory and stem cell-like memory subsets were isolated from just 8 patients and about eight healthy donors. A total of roughly 100 million sorted cells were examined across all samples, and a strong correlation was observed between cell number per subset and RNA yield. In the study, TCRB repertoires of sorted circulating CD4+ T cell subsets from recently diagnosed type 1 diabetes patients were compared with those of matched healthy donors.

The entire isolated RNA was reverse transcribed using the High Capacity cDNA Reverse Transcription Kit, and thus expressed TCRB transcripts were sequenced. Deep immunoSEQ sequencing was applied to naive, central memory and regulatory T cell samples, giving an average of about 3.4 million total reads per sample. After sorted cells were lysed in RLT buffer, RNA was extracted with DNase-treated RNeasy Micro or Mini kits, with the choice depending on cell number. Each cell subset was processed on its own to prevent cross-contamination, while patient and healthy donor samples were processed together. TCRB sequences were amplified from cDNA with the immunoSEQ multiplex PCR, producing 87-bp fragments spanning the CDR3 region. Amplicons were sequenced on the Illumina HiSeq platform. Regarding the original processing steps: Synthetic template baselines were used to correct PCR bias computationally, reads within Hamming distance 2 were collapsed, and singletons that could not be merged were discarded. Reads were aligned to IMGT to assign V, D and J genes, CDR3 length, and insertions or deletions at six rearrangement sites. Within each subset, clonotype counts were normalized to the number of sorted cells before true diversity and Gini coefficients were calculated with the tcR R package. The overlap coefficient, calculated on TCRB nucleotide sequences, was used to quantify repertoire sharing. Out-of-frame TCRB sequences from naive cells were analyzed to stand in for the pre-selection repertoire. This immuneACCESS table, as held by TCRdb, lists in-frame sequences with V and J called but not all clones. Of the missing ones, under half trace to an unresolved V gene in checked studies; the others have no known cause. That table is the source of V, J and clone size, and D and trimming were worked out from the DNA. For this sample the table gives around 350,000 clones, of which roughly 12% were detected only once. The top ten clones comprise under 0.02% of the sample.

With regard to this clone: Its antigen is not yet known. No qualities accompany the bases; no much larger clone lies one base away.

From each donor, a single peripheral blood sample of about 116 mL on average was drawn into heparinised tubes. Using a panel that included CD45RO, CCR7, CD25, CD127, CD95 and CD27, naive, central memory, regulatory and stem cell-like memory CD4+ T cells were sorted on a BD FACSAria II. Every sorted population had a purity above 95%. Right away, PBMCs were isolated by Lymphoprep density gradient centrifugation and were stained directly, with no culture step. So that batch effects would be minimized, each experiment stained and sorted samples in pairs, pairing one healthy donor with one patient. Counted from cysteine to phenylalanine, this CDR3 has 12 amino acids. The DNA shown is the 36-base CDR3, in frame from base 1. Trimming removed 2 bases from V and 7 bases from J, leaving 9 bases between the germline ends. The germline V gene supplies CDR1 SGHTA and CDR2 FQGNSA. General conclusions and limits of the study: Naive, central memory and regulatory TCRB repertoires appeared to be more similar among patients than among healthy donors. Patients with type 1 diabetes made fewer insertions and deleted more nucleotides at VDJ recombination sites, implying thymic rearrangement abnormalities. HLA sub-analyses involved small numbers of individuals, so any influence of HLA type on TCRB rearrangement remained unresolved. Because cDNA was sequenced instead of genomic DNA, activated cells with high expression could be over-represented, although the groups did not differ in activation or CD3 levels. A moderate but significant shortening of TCRB CDR3 length was observed in type 1 diabetes patients in all four CD4+ subsets. Shorter templates might be favored by PCR, yet because patient and control samples were amplified and corrected together, any such skew would affect both groups equally.

This sequence was found in a man younger than 35 in good health. Sequenced sample: naive CD4+ T cells from blood. The cell subset or site label for this specimen denotes: true naive CD4+ T cells. The V and J genes are TRBV7-2 and TRBJ2-7, with no D gene named confidently. The bases are TGTGCCAGCAGCTTATACTGGTCGGAGCAGTACTTC. This yields the protein CASSLYWSEQYF.